Below, 13 T cell receptor beta chains from the same sample are listed, as sequenced in a study of T-cell reconstitution after alpha-beta-depleted transplantation in children. The library targeted TCRbeta and was prepared with unique molecular identifiers. TCRdb passed the PCR reads through MiXCR, listing each CDR3 protein once. The table records 40,000 to 55,000 distinct CDR3 sequences, approximately 6% of them present only once. The sample consisted of PBMCs, mostly from graft donor cells, taken 60 days after TCRalphabeta/CD19-depleted stem cell transplant. Receptors were obtained from a female patient between 2 and 15 years old who had a stem cell transplant for aplastic anemia, so the T cells may come from the graft donor.

There are many counts of this clonotype. The chain links TRBV4-2 to TRBJ1-1; D remains ambiguous. Germline CDR1 is LGHNA and CDR2 is YNFKEQ. There are 18 residues in the CDR3. The V end lost 0 bases, the J end lost 3 bases, and 20 bases lay between the germline ends. The CDR3: CASSQESASWVVDTEAFF. DNA for the CDR3: TGTGCCAGCAGCCAAGAATCCGCCAGTTGGGTGGTGGACACTGAAGCTTTCTTT.

This clonotype was counted at least ten times. This chain uses TRBV20-1 with TRBJ1-5; no firm D call. With 3 bases removed from V and 3 bases from J, the gap between germline ends came to 15 bases. This CDR3 contains 15 residues. CDR1 is DFQATT and CDR2 is SNEGSKA in the germline V gene (reference sequence). CDR3 DNA sequence: TGCAGTGCTAGCCTCTTCGACGGTCTCAATCAGCCCCAGCATTTT. Translated: CSASLFDGLNQPQHF.

This clonotype was recorded many times. The rearrangement joins TRBV24-1 to TRBJ2-5; perhaps D is TRBD1 or TRBD2 (5 bases each). The germline V gene has CDR1 KGHDR and CDR2 SFDVKD. With 4 bases removed from V and 6 bases from J, the gap between germline ends came to 17 bases. The length of the CDR3 is 15 residues. CDR3 in DNA: TGTGCCACCAGTGACTCCGGGACGGTACAACAGACCCAGTACTTC. Translated: CATSDSGTVQQTQYF.

This clonotype was counted only a few times. V is TRBV7-2 and J is TRBJ2-7; 7 bases are a match to TRBD1. The CDR3 is 15 amino acids. The germline CDR1 and CDR2 sequences are SGHTA and FQGNSA. After removal of 1 base from V and 4 bases from J, the junction contained 7 bases not matched to a gene. In nucleotides, the CDR3 is TGTGCCAGCAGCTTAGTTGCAGGGGGTTTATACGAGCAGTACTTC. The encoded protein is CASSLVAGGLYEQYF. The variable domain in full, completed from reference TRBV7-2 and TRBJ2-7, reads GAGVSQSPSNKVTEKGKDVELRCDPISGHTALYWYRQSLGQGLEFLIYFQGNSAPDKSGLPSDRFSAERTGGSVSTLTIQRTQQEDSAVYLCASSLVAGGLYEQYFGPGTRLTVT.

In this sample, this clonotype turned up many times. V gene TRBV28 combines with J gene TRBJ2-7; possibly TRBD1 or TRBD2 for D (7 bases each). This CDR3 spans 13 amino acids. V lost 8 bases to trimming and J lost 5 bases, with 16 bases between them. The germline gives CDR1 MDHEN, CDR2 SYDVKM. The CDR3 region has the DNA TGTGCCAGCCGCGTGGGAGGGGGCAACGAGCAGTACTTC. Amino acid sequence: CASRVGGGNEQYF.

This clonotype was counted at least ten times. The rearrangement joins TRBV7-6 to TRBJ2-5; D tentatively reads TRBD1 or TRBD2 (5 bases each). Germline assignment: CDR1 SGHVS and CDR2 FNYEAQ. The CDR3 consists of 15 residues. V lost 5 bases to trimming and J lost 1 base, with 14 bases between them. This CDR3 is CASSNRKGTQETQYF. The CDR3 DNA reads as TGTGCCAGCAGCAACCGAAAGGGGACCCAAGAGACCCAGTACTTC.

This clonotype was counted many times. The chain carries TRBV13 and TRBJ2-1, with 11 nucleotides matching TRBD2. V trimming: 1 base; J trimming: 0 bases; junction bases outside the gene matches: 17. Per the germline V gene, CDR1 is PRHDT and CDR2 is FYEKMQ (reference sequence). The length of the CDR3 is 22 residues. The CDR3: CASSLDRPAGTSGWSSYNEQFF. CDR3 DNA sequence: TGTGCCAGCAGCTTAGATCGGCCGGCCGGGACTAGCGGATGGAGCTCCTACAATGAGCAGTTCTTC.

The sample holds many counts of this clonotype. The V gene is TRBV18, the J gene TRBJ2-7; D may be TRBD2 (5 bases). Germline V gives CDR1 KGHSH, CDR2 LQKENI. V was shortened by 4 bases and J by 9 bases, with 22 bases between the two germline ends. The CDR3 is 15 amino acids. The CDR3 protein is CASSLSGLAEQGQYF. The CDR3 DNA reads as TGTGCCAGCTCACTATCCGGCCTAGCAGAGCAAGGGCAGTACTTC. Looking up the rest from reference TRBV18 and TRBJ2-7 gives the full variable domain: NAGVMQNPRHLVRRRGQEARLRCSPMKGHSHVYWYRQLPEEGLKFMVYLQKENIIDESGMPKERFSAEFPKEGPSILRIQQVVRGDSAAYFCASSLSGLAEQGQYFGPGTRLTVT.

The table lists this clonotype with many counts. The chain combines TRBV18 with TRBJ2-1; no clear D gene. Looked up from germline, CDR1 is KGHSH and CDR2 is LQKENI. Trimming took off 2 bases at V and 7 bases at J, with 3 bases between the two ends. The CDR3 extends over 11 amino acids. CDR3 sequence reads: CASSPGNEQFF. In DNA form, the CDR3 reads TGTGCCAGCTCACCAGGGAATGAGCAGTTCTTC. Full variable domain (remainder filled in from reference TRBV18 and TRBJ2-1): NAGVMQNPRHLVRRRGQEARLRCSPMKGHSHVYWYRQLPEEGLKFMVYLQKENIIDESGMPKERFSAEFPKEGPSILRIQQVVRGDSAAYFCASSPGNEQFFGPGTRLTVL.

This clonotype was recorded a few times. The CDR3 loop is CSVQDRTSTNEKLFF. The CDR3 region has the DNA TGCAGCGTTCAGGACAGGACTTCAACTAATGAAAAACTGTTTTTT. The genes are TRBV29-1 and TRBJ1-4; 7 positions match TRBD1. CDR1 and CDR2 from the germline V gene are SQVTM and ANQGSEA. V shed 5 bases, J shed 0 bases, and the junction held 6 bases outside the gene matches. The CDR3 covers 15 residues.

There are many counts of this clonotype. The chain links TRBV29-1 to TRBJ2-2, with D possibly TRBD1 on 5 matching bases. Looked up from germline, CDR1 is SQVTM and CDR2 is ANQGSEA. This CDR3 spans 17 amino acids. Trimming left V 7 bases short and J 3 bases short, with 24 bases between. The CDR3 here is CSALFRAHLPYTGELFF. The CDR3 coding sequence is TGCAGCGCTTTGTTCAGGGCACACCTTCCCTACACCGGGGAGCTGTTTTTT.

In this sample, this clonotype turned up many times. The V and J genes are TRBV10-2 and TRBJ2-1, with TRBD2 matching 7 bases. The germline V gene has CDR1 WSHSY and CDR2 SAAADI. The CDR3 extends over 19 amino acids. With 4 bases clipped from V and 3 bases from J, the junction kept 18 bases outside the gene matches. Here the CDR3 DNA reads TGCGCCAGCAGTGCAGTGGGGAGGGAAAGTCTTCTTTTCTACAATGAGCAGTTCTTC. This sequence encodes CASSAVGRESLLFYNEQFF.

This clonotype was recorded many times. This chain joins TRBV20-1 and TRBJ2-3, with 15 bases identical to TRBD2. The CDR3 contains 16 residues. V lost 4 bases to trimming and J lost 0 bases; unmatched junction nucleotides: 2. Germline V gene lookup returns CDR1 DFQATT and CDR2 SNEGSKA (reference sequence). In DNA form, the CDR3 reads TGCAGTGCTACTGGGACTAGCGGGGGGAGCACAGATACGCAGTATTTT. Protein sequence: CSATGTSGGSTDTQYF.